A selection of T cell receptor beta chains follows, all from one sample in a study of T cells in Graves' hyperthyroidism and ophthalmopathy. Using its own MiXCR run on the multiplex PCR reads, TCRdb lists one record per CDR3 protein. The table lists more than 550,000 distinct CDR3 sequences, nearly 45% of them singletons. Sequences were obtained from peripheral blood or thyroid tissue (not recorded which). The receptors derive from an adult man with Graves' disease, either hyperthyroidism or ophthalmopathy (not recorded which). Both conserved end residues are part of each CDR3. A D gene is named only where the DNA matches it firmly.

J gene: TRBJ1-1
D gene: .
V gene: TRBV7-1
CDR3 protein: CASSSIAQGGAFF

J gene: TRBJ1-6
D gene: TRBD1
V gene: TRBV20-1
CDR3 protein: CSARLLTGTGSPLHF

J gene: TRBJ1-1
D gene: .
V gene: TRBV2
CDR3 protein: CASTMPGPNTEAFF

J gene: TRBJ2-7
D gene: TRBD1
V gene: TRBV12-3/TRBV12-4
CDR3 protein: CASSYGRGFLYEQYF

J gene: TRBJ1-5
D gene: TRBD1
V gene: TRBV19
CDR3 protein: CASSPLTGGLRDHQPQHF

J gene: TRBJ2-7
D gene: TRBD1
V gene: TRBV15
CDR3 protein: CATSSVSGQGSGYEQYF

J gene: TRBJ1-1
D gene: .
V gene: TRBV6-1
CDR3 protein: CASRKGGMNTEAFF

J gene: TRBJ1-3
D gene: .
V gene: TRBV6-5
CDR3 protein: CASSYSTLGPHNF

J gene: TRBJ2-7
D gene: .
V gene: TRBV27
CDR3 protein: CASSVGLRDEQYF

J gene: TRBJ2-5
D gene: .
V gene: TRBV9
CDR3 protein: CASSSSLAGRETQYF

J gene: TRBJ2-7
D gene: .
V gene: TRBV7-9
CDR3 protein: CASSQPGESSYEQYF

J gene: TRBJ1-2
D gene: .
V gene: TRBV29-1
CDR3 protein: CSLADRNYGYTF

J gene: TRBJ1-1
D gene: .
V gene: TRBV6-5
CDR3 protein: CASSAGITGTEAFF

J gene: TRBJ2-2
D gene: .
V gene: TRBV19
CDR3 protein: CASAFEGVGTGELFF

J gene: TRBJ1-2
D gene: .
V gene: TRBV4-2
CDR3 protein: CASSQGEGNYGYTF

J gene: TRBJ1-2
D gene: TRBD1
V gene: TRBV2
CDR3 protein: CASKRQGHYGYTF

J gene: TRBJ1-6
D gene: .
V gene: TRBV4-1
CDR3 protein: CASSQVDLIRSPLHF

J gene: TRBJ2-7
D gene: TRBD1
V gene: TRBV7-8
CDR3 protein: CASAQPGQGIHEQYF

J gene: TRBJ1-2
D gene: .
V gene: TRBV19
CDR3 protein: CASRIDTGAYGYTF

J gene: TRBJ1-2
D gene: .
V gene: TRBV2
CDR3 protein: CASSETPGLLGDYGYTF

J gene: TRBJ1-5
D gene: TRBD1
V gene: TRBV12-3/TRBV12-4
CDR3 protein: CASSFYRGGNQPQHF

J gene: TRBJ1-1
D gene: TRBD1
V gene: TRBV11-2
CDR3 protein: CASSLAHGTDLNTEAFF

J gene: TRBJ2-4
D gene: .
V gene: TRBV28
CDR3 protein: CASSLGGRNIQYF

J gene: TRBJ1-6
D gene: TRBD1
V gene: TRBV7-9
CDR3 protein: CADRGDNSPLHF

J gene: TRBJ2-2
D gene: TRBD1
V gene: TRBV6-5
CDR3 protein: CASSHRQGASTGELFF

J gene: TRBJ1-1
D gene: .
V gene: TRBV24-1
CDR3 protein: CATSPPQGTEAFF

J gene: TRBJ2-5
D gene: TRBD2
V gene: TRBV20-1
CDR3 protein: CSARDPSGTAETQYF